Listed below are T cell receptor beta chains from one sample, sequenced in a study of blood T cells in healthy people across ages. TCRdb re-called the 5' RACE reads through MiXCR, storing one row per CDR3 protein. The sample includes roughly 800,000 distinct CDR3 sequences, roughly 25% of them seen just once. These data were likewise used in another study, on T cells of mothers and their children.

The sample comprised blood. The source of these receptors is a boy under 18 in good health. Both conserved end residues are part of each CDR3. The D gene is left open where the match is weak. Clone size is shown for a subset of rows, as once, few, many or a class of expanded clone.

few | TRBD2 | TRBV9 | CASSPGASGGVETQYF
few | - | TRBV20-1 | CSASYQETQYF
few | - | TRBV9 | CASSVDLGGYEQYF
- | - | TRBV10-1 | CASSDQVSETQYF
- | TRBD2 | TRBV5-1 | CASSAGRAVPYEQYF
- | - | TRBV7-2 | CASSRLPGHLNTEAFF
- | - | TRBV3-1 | CASSPGPNGNTIYF
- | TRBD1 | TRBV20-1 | CSAPTGDPEAFF
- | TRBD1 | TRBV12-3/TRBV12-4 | CASRGTGTGQNIQYF
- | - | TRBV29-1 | CSVGGLAKNIQYF
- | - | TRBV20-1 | CSSWTGGTDTQYF
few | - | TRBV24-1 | CATSDARGSSDEQYF
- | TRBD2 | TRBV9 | CASSVTSGMNTGELFF
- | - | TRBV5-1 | CASSDPSTEQYF
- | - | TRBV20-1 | CSAPPDYGYTF
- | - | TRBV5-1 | CASLKGRDTGELFF
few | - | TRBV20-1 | CSAPSAGQETQYF
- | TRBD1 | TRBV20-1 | CSARDRYRGRLTNEKLFF
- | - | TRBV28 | CASSPSGDGYGYTF
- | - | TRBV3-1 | CASSQELTANTEAFF
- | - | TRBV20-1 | CSVSGAASGANVLTF